A single sample gave rise to the 21 T cell receptor beta chains below, sequenced in a study of shared clonotypes between healthy human individuals. TCRdb's table, derived via immunoSEQ multiplex PCR, lists solely in-frame clones and lacks some. The table has around 610,000 clones, approximately 96% seen once. Naive-designated CD8 cells lacked CD45RO, were positively enriched for CCR7, and omitted terminally differentiated effector memory CD45RA+ cells. Sequencing used naive CD8+ T cells sorted from blood. These receptors all come from a woman in her 30s in good health.

The chain recombines TRBV4-1 with TRBJ2-7; a possible D gene is TRBD1 (5 bases). Germline lookup yields CDR1 MGHRA and CDR2 YSYEKL. The V end lost 1 base, the J end lost 2 bases, and 21 bases lay between the germline ends. This CDR3 region has 18 residues. CDR3 loop: CASSQVASPGLSTYEQYF. The CDR3, as DNA: TGCGCCAGCAGCCAAGTGGCATCCCCAGGGCTCTCCACCTACGAGCAGTACTTC.

The rearrangement uses TRBV28 and TRBJ2-3; a weak D match, TRBD2 (5 bases). The CDR3 has 15 amino acids. From germline, CDR1 is MDHEN and CDR2 SYDVKM. V lost 8 bases to trimming and J lost 2 bases, with 17 bases between them. CDR3 DNA: TGTGCCAGCGGGGAGTTATCCGGCATCACAGATACGCAGTATTTT. Residues: CASGELSGITDTQYF.

V gene TRBV7-8 combines with J gene TRBJ1-5; D is unresolved. The CDR3 length is 17 residues. Germline-derived CDR1 and CDR2 are SGHVS and FQNEAQ. Trimming removed 3 bases from V and 4 bases from J, with 19 bases in between. CDR3 residues: CASSLVYTNSLNQPQHF. Here the CDR3 DNA reads TGTGCCAGCAGCTTGGTATACACAAACAGTTTGAATCAGCCCCAGCATTTT.

The chain couples TRBV4-1 to TRBJ2-6, with D unresolved. V lost 1 base to trimming and J lost 4 bases, with 14 bases between them. The CDR3 contains 17 residues. Germline CDR1 is MGHRA and CDR2 is YSYEKL. CDR3 sequence (DNA): TGCGCCAGCAGCCAAGGACCTCCCCTAGGGGGGGCCAACGTCCTGACTTTC. Translating gives CASSQGPPLGGANVLTF.

In DNA, the CDR3 is TGTGCCAGCAGTTTCATCGGGAGGGTTGGGCAGCCCCAGCATTTT. This sequence encodes CASSFIGRVGQPQHF. The rearrangement links TRBV27 to TRBJ1-5; D remains ambiguous. Germline loops: CDR1 MNHEY, CDR2 SMNVEV (reference sequence). The CDR3 extends over 15 amino acids. The ends were cut back, 3 bases at V and 7 bases at J, with 16 bases in the middle.

The chain carries TRBV11-2 and TRBJ2-1; D not resolved. Germline V gives CDR1 SGHAT, CDR2 FQNNGV. V lost 4 bases to trimming and J lost 4 bases, with 17 bases between them. The length of the CDR3 is 16 residues. CDR3 region: CASSSRTGPLYNEQFF. CDR3 nucleotides: TGTGCCAGCAGCTCCAGGACCGGACCTCTGTACAATGAGCAGTTCTTC.

This clone was seen once. The rearrangement uses TRBV7-9 and TRBJ2-7; 7 positions match TRBD1. There are 15 residues in the CDR3. The J segment lost 2 bases and the V segment lost 4 bases, leaving 8 bases of the junction unmatched. Germline V CDR1 and CDR2: SEHNR, FQNEAQ (reference sequence). CDR3 loop: CASSSRTGQTYEQYF. In DNA form, the CDR3 reads TGTGCCAGCAGCTCACGGACAGGACAAACCTACGAGCAGTACTTC.

This chain uses TRBV9 with TRBJ2-7; perhaps TRBD1 as D (5 bases). The CDR3 runs to 13 residues. V was trimmed by 4 bases and J by 0 bases, leaving 8 bases between them. Germline CDR1 is SGDLS and CDR2 is YYNGEE. CDR3 in DNA: TGTGCCAGCAGCCCACAGGCCTCCTACGAGCAGTACTTC. Amino acids: CASSPQASYEQYF.

The rearrangement joins TRBV2 to TRBJ2-6; 7 bases agree with TRBD2. V shed 8 bases and J 1 base; nucleotides not matched to a gene: 11. The germline V gene has CDR1 SNHLY and CDR2 FYNNEI. The CDR3 length is 17 residues. The CDR3 sequence is CASAVGGSSSGANVLTF. DNA of the CDR3: TGTGCCAGCGCGGTTGGCGGGAGCAGTTCTGGGGCCAACGTCCTGACTTTC.

This sequence joins TRBV4-1 and TRBJ2-2, with D maybe TRBD2 (6 bases). Trimming removed 2 bases from V and 6 bases from J, with 13 bases in between. The CDR3 totals 15 residues. CDR1 is MGHRA and CDR2 is YSYEKL in the germline V gene. The CDR3 nucleotides read TGCGCCAGCAGCCAAACCTGGGACTTTCCCGGGGAGCTGTTTTTT. Amino acid sequence: CASSQTWDFPGELFF.

Written as DNA, the CDR3 is TGTGCCAGCAGAGGCCCGGGAGTCCCCTACAATGAGCAGTTCTTC. Amino acid sequence: CASRGPGVPYNEQFF. V and J are TRBV7-9 and TRBJ2-1, with a possible D match to TRBD2 (6 bases). This CDR3 region has 15 residues. Germline CDR1 and CDR2: SEHNR and FQNEAQ (reference sequence). V lost 6 bases, J lost 2 bases, and 14 bases lay in between.

In its sample, this clone was seen once. This chain joins TRBV28 and TRBJ2-1; the D gene is possibly TRBD1 (5 bases). The V and J ends lost 1 base and 4 bases respectively, with 11 bases between them. Germline-derived CDR1 and CDR2 are MDHEN and SYDVKM. This CDR3 is 15 amino acids long. CDR3 nucleotide sequence: TGTGCCAGCAGTTTATACAGGTTTGGGTACAATGAGCAGTTCTTC. Protein sequence: CASSLYRFGYNEQFF.

For the CDR3, the DNA is TGCAGCGTTGAAGGCCCCCAGACCTACGAGCAGTACTTC. Its translation is CSVEGPQTYEQYF. The chain has TRBV29-1 and TRBJ2-5; D remains ambiguous. TRBJ2-7 explains the end of the DNA better; the J call may be wrong. The CDR3 totals 13 residues. Germline V gene lookup returns CDR1 SQVTM and CDR2 ANQGSEA.

V and J are TRBV11-2 and TRBJ2-1; no clear D. The V end was cut by 5 bases, the J end by 5 bases, with 10 bases between. Per germline, CDR1 SGHAT and CDR2 FQNNGV. This CDR3 is built from 13 residues. CDR3 sequence reads: CASSPLVDNEQFF. CDR3 coding DNA: TGTGCCAGCAGCCCCCTGGTTGACAATGAGCAGTTCTTC.

The chain is built from TRBV7-8 and TRBJ1-1, with 7 bases matching TRBD1. Looked up from germline, CDR1 is SGHVS and CDR2 is FQNEAQ. The CDR3 runs 15 residues. V lost 5 bases and J lost 5; bases outside the gene matches: 11. In nucleotides, the CDR3 is TGTGCCAGCAGCCCGAGGACAGGACGAACGACTGAAGCTTTCTTT. Translated, it gives CASSPRTGRTTEAFF.

The gene calls are TRBV10-3 and TRBJ2-7; possible D gene TRBD2, 6 bases. Trimming shortened V by 0 bases and J by 4 bases, and 10 bases separated the two germline ends. This CDR3 region has 14 residues. The germline V gene has CDR1 ENHRY and CDR2 SYGVKD. CDR3 sequence: CAISESAGTYEQYF. CDR3 in DNA: TGTGCCATCAGTGAGTCGGCTGGGACTTACGAGCAGTACTTC.

The chain is built from TRBV4-1 and TRBJ2-7, with D hard to call. CDR1 is MGHRA and CDR2 is YSYEKL in the germline V gene. CDR3 length: 16 amino acids. Trimming took off 0 bases at V and 2 bases at J, with 14 bases between the two ends. CDR3 in amino acids: CASSQEEISSAYEQYF. CDR3 DNA sequence: TGCGCCAGCAGCCAAGAGGAGATCTCTAGTGCCTACGAGCAGTACTTC.

The rearrangement links TRBV5-1 to TRBJ2-3, with D unresolved. Trimming stripped 0 bases from V and 6 bases from J, with 17 bases between. The CDR3 extends over 16 amino acids. Germline loops: CDR1 SGHRS, CDR2 YFSETQ. The DNA for the CDR3 is TGCGCCAGCAGCTTGGCCCTCCCGAGCAAGACCGATACGCAGTATTTT. Translating gives CASSLALPSKTDTQYF.

This rearrangement joins TRBV7-8 to TRBJ2-1, with 7 bases lining up with TRBD1. V was clipped by 6 bases and J by 6 bases; unmatched bases: 11. CDR1 and CDR2 from the germline V gene are SGHVS and FQNEAQ. The CDR3 sequence is 15 residues long. As DNA, the CDR3 is TGTGCCAGCAGTCCAGGGGGAAGGGGTACCAATGAGCAGTTCTTC. This gives the protein CASSPGGRGTNEQFF.

This sequence joins TRBV9 and TRBJ2-2; TRBD2 might be the D (5 bases). From germline, CDR1 is SGDLS and CDR2 YYNGEE. The CDR3 runs 17 residues. V dropped 4 bases and J dropped 0 bases, with 16 bases sitting between them. CDR3 residues: CASSHSVRRTNTGELFF. CDR3 nucleotide sequence: TGTGCCAGCAGCCATAGCGTCAGGCGGACGAACACCGGGGAGCTGTTTTTT.

The gene calls are TRBV15 and TRBJ1-1, with D perhaps matching TRBD1 (5 bases). Trimming stripped 6 bases from V and 0 bases from J, with 11 bases between. The CDR3 covers 14 residues. Germline V lookup: CDR1 LNHNV, CDR2 YYDKDF (reference sequence). The CDR3 spells CATSVGLMNTEAFF. CDR3 bases: TGTGCCACCAGTGTGGGGCTTATGAACACTGAAGCTTTCTTT. The full variable domain, its missing parts supplied by reference TRBV15 and TRBJ1-1, is DAMVIQNPRYQVTQFGKPVTLSCSQTLNHNVMYWYQQKSSQAPKLLFHYYDKDFNNEADTPDNFQSRRPNTSFCFLDIRSPGLGDTAMYLCATSVGLMNTEAFFGQGTRLTVV.